This passage covers 4 T cell receptor beta chains from one sample sequenced in a study of T cell repertoires in cytomegalovirus infection. TCRdb passed the reads through MiXCR, listing each CDR3 protein once. The table records around 570,000 distinct CDR3 sequences, almost 40% of them present only once. Their specific antigens are unknown. Sequences were derived from cultured PBMCs, sampled from culture after CMV antigen stimulation. These receptors came from a human donor in good health (CMV status not recorded). Some clones in this sample may be carry-over from other donors' samples.

This rearrangement joins TRBV20-1 to TRBJ2-1; the D call may be TRBD1 or TRBD2 (5 bases each). The CDR3 totals 13 residues. The germline gives CDR1 DFQATT, CDR2 SNEGSKA (reference sequence). The V end lost 0 bases, the J end lost 6 bases, and 9 bases lay between the germline ends. The CDR3 loop is CSAREGRVNEQFF. The CDR3 bases are TGCAGTGCTAGAGAGGGACGGGTCAATGAGCAGTTCTTC.

This clonotype appeared a few times. The chain links TRBV4-1 to TRBJ2-1; the match to TRBD2 covers 14 bases. Per the germline V gene, CDR1 is MGHRA and CDR2 is YSYEKL. J was trimmed by 7 bases and V by 4 bases; bases with no gene match: 6. The CDR3 consists of 16 residues. The CDR3 sequence is CASSLRGLAGGNEQFF. The CDR3 region has the DNA TGCGCCAGCAGCCTCCGTGGACTAGCGGGGGGAAATGAGCAGTTCTTC.

This clonotype was picked up a small number of times. The chain is built from TRBV7-8 and TRBJ2-7; D may be TRBD1 (5 bases). Germline V gene lookup returns CDR1 SGHVS and CDR2 FQNEAQ. V dropped 5 bases and J dropped 0 bases, with 20 bases sitting between them. CDR3 length: 17 amino acids. In DNA form, the CDR3 reads TGTGCCAGCAGCCGATGGGGCGGCGGCGTCTACTCCTACGAGCAGTACTTC. Encoded protein: CASSRWGGGVYSYEQYF. The variable domain in full, completed from reference TRBV7-8 and TRBJ2-7, reads GAGVSQSPRYKVAKRGQDVALRCDPISGHVSLFWYQQALGQGPEFLTYFQNEAQLDKSGLPSDRFFAERPEGSVSTLKIQRTQQEDSAVYLCASSRWGGGVYSYEQYFGPGTRLTVT.

The V call is TRBV19, the J call TRBJ2-3, with D perhaps matching TRBD2 (7 bases). Trimming pared 4 bases from V and 2 bases from J, leaving 16 bases between. This CDR3 has 16 amino acids. Germline values: CDR1 LNHDA, CDR2 SQIVND (reference sequence). This chain's CDR3 is CASSNPGRGTTDTQYF. CDR3 coding DNA: TGTGCCAGTAGTAATCCGGGGAGGGGGACCACAGATACGCAGTATTTT. Filled out from reference TRBV19 and TRBJ2-3, the complete variable domain reads DGGITQSPKYLFRKEGQNVTLSCEQNLNHDAMYWYRQDPGQGLRLIYYSQIVNDFQKGDIAEGYSVSREKKESFPLTVTSAQKNPTAFYLCASSNPGRGTTDTQYFGPGTRLTVL.